This note documents a single T cell receptor (beta chain) sequence. CDR1 and CDR2 (germline): SGHAT, FQNNGV. V shed 6 bases and J shed 6 bases, with 14 bases lying between them. The CDR3 loop spans 14 amino acids. Profiling relied on immunoSEQ multiplex PCR, and the TCRdb table lists in-frame clones only, not all of them. This table has about 99,000 clones, roughly 84% appearing once. The data belong to a study of blood T cell repertoires in COVID-19. Study at large: Donors in the United States, Italy and Spain gave samples during acute or convalescent COVID-19.

This receptor was identified in a man aged 55 to 70 with acute or convalescent COVID-19. The rearrangement links TRBV11-2 to TRBJ1-4, with D possibly matching TRBD1 (6 bases). What was sequenced was peripheral blood. The CDR3 is CASRLQGADEKLFF. CDR3 in DNA: TGTGCCAGCAGGTTACAGGGTGCCGATGAAAAACTGTTTTTT.